Shown below are 28 T cell receptor beta chains from a single sample sequenced in a study of T cells in Graves' hyperthyroidism and ophthalmopathy. TCR beta CDR3 sequences were amplified from RNA transcripts. The TCR CDR3 first-round RT-PCR relied on the HTBI primer set. TCRdb fed the multiplex PCR reads into MiXCR, producing one record per CDR3 protein. This table holds approximately 410,000 distinct CDR3 sequences, roughly 14% found once. The source material was blood. Receptors originate from a young man with Graves' ophthalmopathy.

This clonotype was counted many times. The chain has TRBV29-1 and TRBJ2-1; 11 bases are a match to TRBD2. The CDR3 is 13 residues long. The junction had 5 bases not matched to a gene; V was cut back by 6 bases and J by 7 bases. Germline V gene sequence: CDR1 SQVTM, CDR2 ANQGSEA. CDR3 protein: CSVWTSGWNEQFF. CDR3 in DNA: TGCAGCGTCTGGACTAGCGGGTGGAATGAGCAGTTCTTC.

The table lists this clonotype with many counts. This rearrangement joins TRBV24-1 to TRBJ1-2; tentative D call: TRBD1 (5 bases). The V gene's germline CDR1 is KGHDR and CDR2 SFDVKD. The CDR3 extends over 13 amino acids. V was cut by 4 bases and J by 4 bases, with 9 bases left in between. CDR3 bases: TGTGCCACCAGTGACCAGGGATTCTATGGCTACACCTTC. It encodes CATSDQGFYGYTF.

In this sample, this clonotype turned up once. CDR3 in amino acids: CASTPRMGAYEQYF. CDR3 bases: TGTGCCAGTACCCCTCGGATGGGGGCCTACGAGCAGTACTTC. V gene TRBV19 combines with J gene TRBJ2-7; D is perhaps TRBD1 or TRBD2 (5 bases each). Trimming cost V 7 bases and J 2 bases, with 15 bases left between them. CDR3 size: 14 residues. Germline CDR1 is LNHDA and CDR2 is SQIVND (reference sequence).

This clonotype occurred many times. The genes are TRBV11-2 and TRBJ1-3; D is perhaps TRBD1 (5 bases). The CDR3 is made up of 15 amino acids. From germline, CDR1 is SGHAT and CDR2 FQNNGV. The V end lost 7 bases, the J end lost 2 bases, and 15 bases lay between the germline ends. CDR3 protein: CASTRVRGPGNTIYF. CDR3 DNA sequence: TGTGCCAGCACCCGAGTGAGGGGCCCTGGAAACACCATATATTTT. Variable domain in full (rest from reference TRBV11-2 and TRBJ1-3): EAGVAQSPRYKIIEKRQSVAFWCNPISGHATLYWYQQILGQGPKLLIQFQNNGVVDDSQLPKDRFSAERLKGVDSTLKIQPAKLEDSAVYLCASTRVRGPGNTIYFGEGSWLTVV.

As for this clonotype: Just one base apart from a much larger clone, this may be a read error. The chain's CDR3 is CSATKGWNAIYF. The DNA for the CDR3 is TGCAGTGCAACGAAAGGGTGGAACGCCATATATTTT. The chain carries TRBV20-1 and TRBJ1-3; D is undetermined. Germline lookup yields CDR1 DFQATT and CDR2 SNEGSKA (reference sequence). The V gene lost 6 bases and the J gene lost 11 bases, with 17 bases spanning the gap. This CDR3 contains 12 residues.

In its sample, this clonotype was seen many times. The genes are TRBV12-3 or TRBV12-4 and TRBJ2-3; 9 bases line up with TRBD2. The trim removed 6 bases at V and 4 bases at J, leaving 8 bases unmatched. This CDR3 contains 15 residues. The chain's CDR3 is CASRILAGVADTQYF. CDR3 coding DNA: TGTGCCAGCAGGATATTAGCGGGAGTGGCAGATACGCAGTATTTT.

This clonotype was recorded at least ten times. This rearrangement joins TRBV3-1 to TRBJ2-5; D gene uncertain. Trimming cost V 2 bases and J 2 bases, with 9 bases left between them. There are 14 residues in the CDR3. The germline V gene has CDR1 LGHDT and CDR2 YNNKEL (reference sequence). CDR3 sequence (DNA): TGTGCCAGCAGCCAAAACGCTGGACAAGAGACCCAGTACTTC. Translating it yields CASSQNAGQETQYF.

A remark on this clonotype: Possible read error: a much larger clone is one base away. The chain couples TRBV24-1 to TRBJ1-5; D is unclear. CDR3 length equals 17 residues. Germline V gene data show CDR1 as KGHDR and CDR2 as SFDVKD. The CDR3 protein is CAASDSKVLTFNQPQHF. CDR3 sequence (DNA): TGTGCCGCCAGTGATTCAAAGGTACTGACCTTCAATCAGCCCCAGCATTTT.

This clonotype was observed a few times. The gene calls are TRBV6-1 and TRBJ2-7, with 7 nucleotides matching TRBD1. This CDR3 has 13 amino acids. J lost 3 bases, V lost 7 bases, and 6 bases had no gene match. The germline CDR1 and CDR2 sequences are MNHNS and SASEGT. The chain's CDR3 is CASMFGQDYEQYF. CDR3 DNA: TGTGCCAGCATGTTCGGACAGGACTACGAGCAGTACTTC.

At least ten counts were recorded for this clonotype. The V call is TRBV12-3 or TRBV12-4, the J call TRBJ1-1; 7 bases agree with TRBD1. Trimming at V came to 4 bases and at J to 3 bases, leaving 8 bases not matched to a gene. The CDR3 is 15 residues long. The CDR3 coding sequence is TGTGCCAGCAGTTCCGCGACAGGGCGGCACACTGAAGCTTTCTTT. It translates to CASSSATGRHTEAFF.

This clonotype was recorded at least ten times. The rearrangement links TRBV27 to TRBJ2-1; D may be TRBD1 (7 bases). Deletions cut 5 bases from V and 2 bases from J, with 19 bases between. The CDR3 is made up of 17 amino acids. The germline gives CDR1 MNHEY, CDR2 SMNVEV (reference sequence). The CDR3 region is CASSLRGAATTYNEQFF. In DNA, the CDR3 is TGTGCCAGCAGTCTCAGGGGGGCAGCCACAACCTACAATGAGCAGTTCTTC.

The chain recombines TRBV7-3 with TRBJ2-7; perhaps TRBD1 as D (6 bases). Germline values: CDR1 SGHTA, CDR2 FQGTGA. This CDR3 region has 15 residues. V dropped 1 base and J dropped 2 bases, with 12 bases sitting between them. The CDR3 is CASSLRSQGPYEQYF. CDR3 sequence (DNA): TGTGCCAGCAGCTTAAGGTCACAGGGTCCCTACGAGCAGTACTTC.

This clonotype was counted a few times. Compared with germline, one end of the junction differs, possibly owing to a read error. The chain combines TRBV2 with TRBJ1-5, with no clear D. Germline loops: CDR1 SNHLY, CDR2 FYNNEI. The CDR3 runs to 12 residues. The CDR3 region has the DNA TGCGCCAGCAGTGATACCAATCAGCCCCAGCATTTT. This gives the protein CASSDTNQPQHF.

This clonotype was detected ten times or more. This rearrangement joins TRBV11-2 to TRBJ2-1, with D unclear. This CDR3 spans 12 amino acids. Trimming stripped 2 bases from V and 4 bases from J, with 3 bases between. CDR1 is SGHAT, CDR2 FQNNGV, per germline. CDR3 nucleotide sequence: TGTGCCAGCAGCTTACCATACAATGAGCAGTTCTTC. It codes for CASSLPYNEQFF. The full variable domain, its missing parts supplied by reference TRBV11-2 and TRBJ2-1, is EAGVAQSPRYKIIEKRQSVAFWCNPISGHATLYWYQQILGQGPKLLIQFQNNGVVDDSQLPKDRFSAERLKGVDSTLKIQPAKLEDSAVYLCASSLPYNEQFFGPGTRLTVL.

With regard to this clonotype: This could be a read error, since a much larger clone is one nucleotide away. The CDR3 coding sequence is TGCAGTGCTAGAAGGGGGCTTAGCAATCAGCCCCAGCATTTT. Protein sequence: CSARRGLSNQPQHF. The chain uses TRBV20-1 and TRBJ1-5; 7 bases line up with TRBD1. The V segment lost 2 bases and the J segment 0 bases; nucleotides outside the gene matches: 1. The germline gives CDR1 DFQATT, CDR2 SNEGSKA (reference sequence). The CDR3 is made up of 14 amino acids.

This clonotype was counted at least ten times. The genes are TRBV20-1 and TRBJ2-7; D possibly corresponds to TRBD2 (6 bases). The CDR3 extends over 13 amino acids. Germline V gene sequence: CDR1 DFQATT, CDR2 SNEGSKA (reference sequence). V lost 3 bases to trimming and J lost 0 bases, with 9 bases between them. In nucleotides, the CDR3 is TGCAGTGCTAGCTTGGACTACTCCTACGAGCAGTACTTC. Protein sequence: CSASLDYSYEQYF.

This clonotype was observed a handful of times. One base away lies a much larger clone, so this may be a sequencing read error. The V gene is TRBV30, the J gene TRBJ1-6, with 10 bases matching TRBD1. This CDR3 spans 17 amino acids. V was pared by 3 bases and J by 15 bases, with 20 bases of the junction left unmatched. Germline CDR1 is GTSNPN and CDR2 is SVGIG (reference sequence). CDR3 nucleotides: TGTGCCTGGAGAGGAGGGACAGGGGCCACTTCCATTGCACTCCTCCACTTT. Amino acid sequence: CAWRGGTGATSIALLHF.

The V gene is TRBV3-1, the J gene TRBJ1-2, with no clear D. The V gene lost 2 bases and the J gene lost 8 bases, with 15 bases spanning the gap. This CDR3 is 14 amino acids long. Germline-derived CDR1 and CDR2 are LGHDT and YNNKEL (reference sequence). The CDR3 loop is CASSQRPFLDGYTF. CDR3 nucleotides: TGTGCCAGCAGCCAAAGACCCTTCTTAGACGGCTACACCTTC.

The genes are TRBV29-1 and TRBJ2-3, with D possibly TRBD1 on 6 matching bases. V gave up 5 bases and J gave up 8 bases, with 20 bases separating them. CDR3 size: 14 residues. Germline V lookup: CDR1 SQVTM, CDR2 ANQGSEA. CDR3 in amino acids: CSVLRDKGVGTQYF. CDR3 nucleotide sequence: TGCAGCGTTCTCCGGGATAAGGGGGTGGGTACGCAGTATTTT.

The chain uses TRBV5-1 and TRBJ2-2; 7 bases agree with TRBD1. This CDR3 comprises 19 residues. Germline V gene sequence: CDR1 SGHRS, CDR2 YFSETQ. V lost 3 bases to trimming and J lost 7 bases; unmatched junction nucleotides: 21. The CDR3 coding sequence is TGCGCCAGCAGCTCAACCCTCGGGACAGCTCAAGGCCGGGGCGGGGAGCTGTTTTTT. Translating it yields CASSSTLGTAQGRGGELFF.

This clonotype was found a few times. This chain connects TRBV6-2 or TRBV6-3 to TRBJ2-4; TRBD2 agrees at 7 bases. The CDR3 contains 11 residues. Germline V gene lookup returns CDR1 MNHEY and CDR2 SVGEGT. J gave up 15 bases and V 2 bases, and 4 bases lay outside the gene matches. The CDR3 DNA reads TGTGCCAGCAGTTACCGGGGAGGGTTGTACTTC. This sequence encodes CASSYRGGLYF.

This clonotype was found many times. The chain employs TRBV20-1 and TRBJ1-5, with D possibly TRBD1 on 5 matching bases. Germline V gene data show CDR1 as DFQATT and CDR2 as SNEGSKA (reference sequence). CDR3 length equals 17 residues. The V and J ends lost 0 bases and 0 bases respectively, with 15 bases between them. The CDR3 loop is CSARDKRGLFSNQPQHF. CDR3 nucleotide sequence: TGCAGTGCTAGAGATAAGAGGGGCCTCTTTAGCAATCAGCCCCAGCATTTT.

The sample holds a few counts of this clonotype. This chain connects TRBV19 to TRBJ2-3; 7 bases fit TRBD1. The V gene's germline CDR1 is LNHDA and CDR2 SQIVND (reference sequence). The V gene end was trimmed by 6 bases and the J gene end by 1 base; junction bases not matched to a gene: 7. The CDR3 length is 15 residues. The CDR3 coding sequence is TGTGCCAGTAGCGACAGGGTTAGGGGCACAGATACGCAGTATTTT. Its translation: CASSDRVRGTDTQYF.

This clonotype appeared many times. The V call is TRBV11-2, the J call TRBJ2-5; D gene unclear. V shed 0 bases and J shed 7 bases, with 15 bases lying between them. CDR1 is SGHAT and CDR2 is FQNNGV in the germline V gene. The CDR3 spans 15 residues. The CDR3 DNA reads TGTGCCAGCAGCTTAGATGGGCTTGAAGGCAGGACCCAGTACTTC. Protein product: CASSLDGLEGRTQYF.

This clonotype was recorded at least ten times. The gene calls are TRBV6-2 or TRBV6-3 and TRBJ2-7; tentatively, D is TRBD2 (6 bases). This CDR3 has 14 residues. The germline V gene encodes CDR1 MNHEY and CDR2 SVGEGT. V shed 5 bases and J shed 7 bases, with 18 bases lying between them. CDR3 amino acids: CASSLTSLSFEQYF. The CDR3 DNA reads as TGTGCCAGCAGTCTGACTAGTTTATCGTTTGAGCAGTACTTC.

This clonotype has more than one count but fewer than ten. The J gene is TRBJ2-5, the V gene TRBV3-1, with D possibly being TRBD2 (7 bases). The CDR3 length is 16 residues. Trimming left V 1 base short and J 4 bases short, with 16 bases between. Germline CDR1 is LGHDT and CDR2 is YNNKEL (reference sequence). In DNA form, the CDR3 reads TGTGCCAGCAGCCAAGTTCGTCGGGGGGCTCGAGAGACCCAGTACTTC. Its translation: CASSQVRRGARETQYF.

In this sample, this clonotype turned up a few times. Just one base apart from a much larger clone, this may be a read error. The chain combines TRBV13 with TRBJ2-7; 11 positions match TRBD2. V lost 1 base to trimming and J lost 6 bases; unmatched junction nucleotides: 5. The germline CDR1 and CDR2 sequences are PRHDT and FYEKMQ (reference sequence). The CDR3 sequence is 15 residues long. The CDR3 nucleotides read TGTGCCAGCAGCTTAGTAGCGGGAGGGCCCTGCGAGCAGTACTTC. Amino acid sequence: CASSLVAGGPCEQYF.

This clonotype was recorded many times. The chain carries TRBV30 and TRBJ1-1; no firm D call. Between the trimmed V and J ends, which lost 0 bases and 1 base, there was a span of 6 bases. The CDR3 spans 13 residues. Germline-derived CDR1 and CDR2 are GTSNPN and SVGIG (reference sequence). The CDR3 spells CAWSVLGNTEAFF. As DNA, the CDR3 is TGTGCCTGGAGTGTACTCGGGAACACTGAAGCTTTCTTT.